This paragraph covers one T cell receptor (beta chain) sequence. The entry originates in a study of technical replicates of blood from several donors. Libraries were prepared by immunoSEQ multiplex PCR; TCRdb keeps only in-frame clonotypes and omits some of them. The table shows about 89,000 clones, with just under 95% occurring only once. The germline gives CDR1 MDHEN, CDR2 SYDVKM. Trimming took 5 bases from V and 10 from J; bases not matched to a gene: 9. The length of the CDR3 is 13 residues. The TCR originated in a human donor in good health. Specimen: T cells isolated from PBMCs. The J gene is TRBJ1-2, the V gene TRBV28, with 8 nucleotides matching TRBD1. As DNA, the CDR3 is TGTGCCAGCAGTCAGACAGGGGTACCCATCTACACCTTC. Translation: CASSQTGVPIYTF.